One sample yielded the 13 T cell receptor beta chains listed below, sequenced in a study of blood T cell repertoires in COVID-19. Assay used: immunoSEQ multiplex PCR; TCRdb lists only in-frame clones, some missing. The repertoire consists of approximately 120,000 clones, with around four fifths occurring once and the leading ten covering roughly 18%. The sequenced sample consisted of peripheral blood. Receptor source: a woman aged 55 to 70 with acute or convalescent COVID-19.

The chain employs TRBV19 and TRBJ2-7; maybe TRBD2 (5 bases). Looked up from germline, CDR1 is LNHDA and CDR2 is SQIVND (reference sequence). V lost 10 bases, J lost 0 bases, and 13 bases lay in between. This CDR3 contains 13 residues. This CDR3 reads CATIPRDSYEQYF. The CDR3, as DNA: TGTGCCACCATACCTCGGGACTCCTACGAGCAGTACTTC.

The V call is TRBV3-1 (or the pseudogene TRBV3-2), the J call TRBJ2-7; a weak D match, TRBD2 (6 bases). The V end was cut by 5 bases, the J end by 0 bases, with 8 bases between. This CDR3 is 13 amino acids long. Per the germline V gene, CDR1 is LGHDT and CDR2 is YNNKEL (reference sequence). CDR3 sequence: CASSGRSSYEQYF. The CDR3 DNA reads TGTGCCAGCAGCGGGAGGAGCTCCTACGAGCAGTACTTC.

The rearrangement joins TRBV28 to TRBJ1-6; D is unresolved. The V gene lost 7 bases and the J gene lost 5 bases, with 24 bases spanning the gap. CDR1 and CDR2 (germline): MDHEN, SYDVKM. This CDR3 comprises 18 residues. The CDR3 sequence: CASTKKTEWWSNNSPLHF. The CDR3 region has the DNA TGTGCCAGCACTAAAAAAACGGAGTGGTGGAGTAATAATTCACCCCTCCACTTT.

This clone was recorded once. V and J are TRBV30 and TRBJ2-7; TRBD1 might be the D (6 bases). Germline V gives CDR1 GTSNPN, CDR2 SVGIG (reference sequence). Between the trimmed V and J ends, which lost 0 bases and 7 bases, there was a span of 10 bases. The CDR3 spans 12 residues. CDR3 sequence: CAWSVQGGEQYF. The CDR3, as DNA: TGTGCCTGGAGTGTACAGGGTGGAGAGCAGTACTTC.

The genes are TRBV3-1 (or the pseudogene TRBV3-2) and TRBJ1-4; a possible D gene is TRBD1 (6 bases). Germline V gene sequence: CDR1 LGHDT, CDR2 YNNKEL (reference sequence). The V and J ends lost 3 bases and 8 bases respectively, with 16 bases between them. The CDR3 covers 15 residues. Here the CDR3 reads CASSHRGTDGEKLFF. DNA of the CDR3: TGTGCCAGCAGCCACAGGGGCACTGACGGGGAAAAACTGTTTTTT.

The chain joins TRBV15 to TRBJ2-1; perhaps TRBD2 as D (5 bases). Looked up from germline, CDR1 is LNHNV and CDR2 is YYDKDF (reference sequence). The V gene lost 5 bases and the J gene lost 5 bases, with 13 bases spanning the gap. The CDR3 consists of 14 residues. Here the CDR3 DNA reads TGTGCCACCAGCGCTAGATCCGGGAACAATGAGCAGTTCTTC. It translates to CATSARSGNNEQFF.

The chain has TRBV4-1 and TRBJ1-5; D unresolved. Trimming cost V 0 bases and J 6 bases, with 15 bases left between them. The germline V gene encodes CDR1 MGHRA and CDR2 YSYEKL. This CDR3 contains 16 residues. The CDR3: CASSQESRGLGQPQHF. DNA of the CDR3: TGCGCCAGCAGCCAAGAGTCGCGCGGACTGGGTCAGCCCCAGCATTTT.

This clone was seen only once. The V and J genes are TRBV5-1 and TRBJ2-1, with TRBD2 as a possible D gene (6 bases). CDR3 length: 16 residues. The V gene lost 1 base and the J gene lost 0 bases, with 11 bases spanning the gap. Per germline, CDR1 SGHRS and CDR2 YFSETQ. CDR3 nucleotides: TGCGCCAGCAGCTTGTATCCGGGAGCCTCCTACAATGAGCAGTTCTTC. This gives the protein CASSLYPGASYNEQFF.

The genes are TRBV2 and TRBJ1-2; no definite D call. Germline V gene lookup returns CDR1 SNHLY and CDR2 FYNNEI. V was pared by 7 bases and J by 8 bases, with 14 bases between. The CDR3 loop spans 12 amino acids. In DNA form, the CDR3 reads TGTGCCAGCATGGTACATTCCTGGGGCTACACCTTC. Protein: CASMVHSWGYTF.

This clone showed up just a few times. The V and J genes are TRBV30 and TRBJ1-5, with D maybe TRBD1 (5 bases). Germline lookup yields CDR1 GTSNPN and CDR2 SVGIG (reference sequence). V gave up 2 bases and J gave up 10 bases, with 15 bases separating them. The CDR3 length is 13 residues. CDR3 DNA sequence: TGTGCCTGGAGTACCGACAGCCGAGAACCCCAGCATTTT. The encoded protein is CAWSTDSREPQHF.

The CDR3 nucleotides are TGTGCCAGCTCCAGGTCCCTGAATGAAAAACTGTTTTTT. Amino acids: CASSRSLNEKLFF. J is TRBJ1-4 and V is TRBV5-6; D ambiguous. The CDR3 contains 13 residues. The V gene's germline CDR1 is SGHDT and CDR2 YYEEEE. V was pared by 7 bases and J by 5 bases, with 12 bases between.

This clone was picked up a small number of times. The chain joins TRBV6-5 to TRBJ1-3, with 7 positions matching TRBD1. This CDR3 is built from 14 residues. Germline V gene sequence: CDR1 MNHEY, CDR2 SVGAGI. V dropped 9 bases and J dropped 5; count of bases not matched to a gene: 10. The DNA for the CDR3 is TGTGCCAGAGAACCGGACAGGTTACGAAACACCATATATTTT. It codes for CAREPDRLRNTIYF.

About this clone: The junction departs from germline at one end; a sequencing error may be responsible. The chain links TRBV6-6 to TRBJ1-2; D gene unclear. The CDR3 length is 11 residues. Germline assignment: CDR1 MNHNY and CDR2 SVGAGI (reference sequence). The CDR3, as DNA: TGTGCCAGCGCCTCCGGGGTAATAGTCGCCTTC. It translates to CASASGVIVAF.